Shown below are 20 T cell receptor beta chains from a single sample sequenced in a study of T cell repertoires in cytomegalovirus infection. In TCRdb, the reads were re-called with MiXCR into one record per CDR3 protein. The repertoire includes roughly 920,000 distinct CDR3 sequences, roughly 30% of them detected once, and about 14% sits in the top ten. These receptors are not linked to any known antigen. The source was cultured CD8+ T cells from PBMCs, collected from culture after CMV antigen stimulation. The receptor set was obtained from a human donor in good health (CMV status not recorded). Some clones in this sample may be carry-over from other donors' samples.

The CDR3 here is CASSLRRTLPMEQYV. The CDR3 region has the DNA TGTGCCAGCAGCTTGAGGCGGACCCTTCCTATGGAGCAGTACGTC. This chain links TRBV11-2 with TRBJ2-7, with D hard to call. Per the germline V gene, CDR1 is SGHAT and CDR2 is FQNNGV. CDR3 size: 15 residues. Trimming removed 3 bases from V and 7 bases from J, with 19 bases in between.

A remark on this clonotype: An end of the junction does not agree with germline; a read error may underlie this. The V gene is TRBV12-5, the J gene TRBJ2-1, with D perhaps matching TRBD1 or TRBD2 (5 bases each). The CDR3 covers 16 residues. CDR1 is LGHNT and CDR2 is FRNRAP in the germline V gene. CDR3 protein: CASGSTGTRSYNERFF. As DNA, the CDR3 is TGTGCTAGTGGTTCTACCGGGACCCGCTCCTACAATGAGCGGTTCTTC.

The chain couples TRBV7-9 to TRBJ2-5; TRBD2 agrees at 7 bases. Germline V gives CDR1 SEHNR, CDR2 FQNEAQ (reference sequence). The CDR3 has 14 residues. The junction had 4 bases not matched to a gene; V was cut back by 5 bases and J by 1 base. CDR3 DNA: TGTGCCAGCAGCACAGGCGGGGGCCAAGAGACCCAGTACTTC. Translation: CASSTGGGQETQYF.

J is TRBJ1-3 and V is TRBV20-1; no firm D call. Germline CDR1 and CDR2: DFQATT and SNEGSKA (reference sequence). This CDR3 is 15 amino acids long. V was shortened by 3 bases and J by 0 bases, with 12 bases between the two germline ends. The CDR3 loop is CSAREASLSGNTIYF. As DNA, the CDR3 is TGCAGTGCTAGGGAGGCCTCACTCTCTGGAAACACCATATATTTT.

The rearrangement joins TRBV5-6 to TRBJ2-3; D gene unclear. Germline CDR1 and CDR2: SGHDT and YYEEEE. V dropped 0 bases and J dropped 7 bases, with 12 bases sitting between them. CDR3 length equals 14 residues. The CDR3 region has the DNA TGTGCCAGCAGCTTGGCTTGGACCACCTATACGCAGTATTTT. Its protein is CASSLAWTTYTQYF.

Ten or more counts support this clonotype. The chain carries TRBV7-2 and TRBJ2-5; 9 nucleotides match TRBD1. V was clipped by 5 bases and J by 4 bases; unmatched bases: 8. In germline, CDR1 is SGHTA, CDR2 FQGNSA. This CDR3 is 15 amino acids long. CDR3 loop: CASSATGQGLETQYF. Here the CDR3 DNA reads TGTGCCAGCAGCGCCACGGGACAGGGTTTAGAGACCCAGTACTTC.

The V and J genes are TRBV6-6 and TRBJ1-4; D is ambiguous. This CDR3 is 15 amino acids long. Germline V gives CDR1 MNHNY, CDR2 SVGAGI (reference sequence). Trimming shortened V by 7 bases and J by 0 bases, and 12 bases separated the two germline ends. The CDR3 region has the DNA TGTGCCAGCACCCTCCACGGTACAACTAATGAAAAACTGTTTTTT. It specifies CASTLHGTTNEKLFF.

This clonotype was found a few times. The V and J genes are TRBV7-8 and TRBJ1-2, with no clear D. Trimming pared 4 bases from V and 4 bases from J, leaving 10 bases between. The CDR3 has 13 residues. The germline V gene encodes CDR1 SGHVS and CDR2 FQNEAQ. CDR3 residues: CASSSNGGYGYTF. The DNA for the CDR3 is TGTGCCAGCAGCTCCAACGGAGGCTATGGCTACACCTTC.

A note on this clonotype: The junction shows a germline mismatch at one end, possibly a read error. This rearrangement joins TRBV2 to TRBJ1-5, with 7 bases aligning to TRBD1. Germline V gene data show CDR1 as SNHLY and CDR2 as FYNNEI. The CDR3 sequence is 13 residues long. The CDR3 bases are TGTGCCGGCAGGGGGTATGGCAATCAGCCCCAGCATTTT. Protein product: CAGRGYGNQPQHF.

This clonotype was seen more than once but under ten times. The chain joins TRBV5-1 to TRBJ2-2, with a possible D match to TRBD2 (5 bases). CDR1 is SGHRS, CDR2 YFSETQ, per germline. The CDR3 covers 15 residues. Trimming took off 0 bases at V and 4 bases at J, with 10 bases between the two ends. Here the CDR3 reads CASSLASPTTGELFF. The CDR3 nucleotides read TGCGCCAGCAGCTTGGCTAGCCCGACCACCGGGGAGCTGTTTTTT.

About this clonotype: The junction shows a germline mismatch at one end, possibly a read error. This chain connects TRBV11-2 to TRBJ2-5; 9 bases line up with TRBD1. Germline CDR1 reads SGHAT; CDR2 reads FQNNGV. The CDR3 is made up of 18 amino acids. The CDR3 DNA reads TGTGTCAGCAGCTTAGCCCCCCTGGGACAGGGATACCAAGAGACCCAGTACTTC. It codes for CVSSLAPLGQGYQETQYF. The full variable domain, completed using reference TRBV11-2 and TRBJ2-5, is EAGVAQSPRYKIIEKRQSVAFWCNPISGHATLYWYQQILGQGPKLLIQFQNNGVVDDSQLPKDRFSAERLKGVDSTLKIQPAKLEDSAVYLCVSSLAPLGQGYQETQYFGPGTRLLVL.

The chain's CDR3 is CASSPITGDNSPLHF. DNA of the CDR3: TGTGCCAGCAGCCCAATTACAGGTGATAATTCACCCCTCCACTTT. V and J are TRBV4-2 and TRBJ1-6, with a weak D call TRBD1 (5 bases). The germline V gene has CDR1 LGHNA and CDR2 YNFKEQ. The CDR3 is made up of 15 amino acids. V shed 4 bases and J shed 5 bases, with 12 bases lying between them.

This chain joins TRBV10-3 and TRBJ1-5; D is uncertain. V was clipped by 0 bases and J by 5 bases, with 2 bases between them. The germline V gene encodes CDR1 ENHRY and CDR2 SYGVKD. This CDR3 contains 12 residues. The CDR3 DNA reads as TGTGCCATCAGTGAGTCTGATCAGCCCCAGCATTTT. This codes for CAISESDQPQHF.

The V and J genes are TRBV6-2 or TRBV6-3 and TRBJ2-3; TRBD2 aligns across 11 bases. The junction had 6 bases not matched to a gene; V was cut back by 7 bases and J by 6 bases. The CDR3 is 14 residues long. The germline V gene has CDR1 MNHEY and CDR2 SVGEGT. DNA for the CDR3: TGTGCCAGCACCCCTCTAGCGGGGGGCGATACGCAGTATTTT. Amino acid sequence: CASTPLAGGDTQYF.

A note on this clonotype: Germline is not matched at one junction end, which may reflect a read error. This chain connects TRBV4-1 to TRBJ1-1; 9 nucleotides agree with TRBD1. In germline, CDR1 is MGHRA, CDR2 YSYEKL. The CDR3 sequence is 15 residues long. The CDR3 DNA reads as TGCGCCAGCGGCCAAGGTACGGACAGGGGCTCTGAAGCTTTCTTT. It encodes CASGQGTDRGSEAFF.

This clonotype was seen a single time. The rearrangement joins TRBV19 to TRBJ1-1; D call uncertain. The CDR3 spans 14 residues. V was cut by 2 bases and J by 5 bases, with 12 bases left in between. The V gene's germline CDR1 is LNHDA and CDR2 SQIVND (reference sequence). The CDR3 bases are TGTGCCAGTAGTATAACCCCCCGGGGAACTGAAGCTTTCTTT. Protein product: CASSITPRGTEAFF.

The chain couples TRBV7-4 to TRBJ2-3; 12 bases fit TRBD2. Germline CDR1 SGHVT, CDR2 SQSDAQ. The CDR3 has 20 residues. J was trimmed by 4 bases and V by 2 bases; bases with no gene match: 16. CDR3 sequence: CASSLPRKTPSGGVSDTQYF. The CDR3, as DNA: TGTGCCAGCAGCTTACCACGAAAAACTCCTAGCGGGGGGGTCTCAGATACGCAGTATTTT.

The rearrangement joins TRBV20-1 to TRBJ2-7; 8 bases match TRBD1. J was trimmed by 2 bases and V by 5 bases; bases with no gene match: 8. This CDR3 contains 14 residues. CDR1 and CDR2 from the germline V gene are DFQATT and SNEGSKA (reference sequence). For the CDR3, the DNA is TGCAGTGCTTCGGGACAGGACCTCCCCTACGAGCAGTACTTC. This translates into CSASGQDLPYEQYF.

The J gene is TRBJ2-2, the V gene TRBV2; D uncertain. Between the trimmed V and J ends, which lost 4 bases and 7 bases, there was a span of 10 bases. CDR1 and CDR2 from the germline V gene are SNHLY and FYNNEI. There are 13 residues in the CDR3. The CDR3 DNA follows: TGTGCCAGCAGTGGCCCTAGGCTCGGGGAGCTGTTTTTT. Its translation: CASSGPRLGELFF.

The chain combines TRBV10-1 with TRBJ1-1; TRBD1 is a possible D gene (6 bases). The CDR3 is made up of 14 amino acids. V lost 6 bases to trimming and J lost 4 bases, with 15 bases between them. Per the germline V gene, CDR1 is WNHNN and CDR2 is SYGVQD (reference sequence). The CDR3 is CASSRTALGTEAFF. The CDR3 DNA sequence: TGCGCCAGCAGCAGGACAGCTCTCGGCACTGAAGCTTTCTTT.